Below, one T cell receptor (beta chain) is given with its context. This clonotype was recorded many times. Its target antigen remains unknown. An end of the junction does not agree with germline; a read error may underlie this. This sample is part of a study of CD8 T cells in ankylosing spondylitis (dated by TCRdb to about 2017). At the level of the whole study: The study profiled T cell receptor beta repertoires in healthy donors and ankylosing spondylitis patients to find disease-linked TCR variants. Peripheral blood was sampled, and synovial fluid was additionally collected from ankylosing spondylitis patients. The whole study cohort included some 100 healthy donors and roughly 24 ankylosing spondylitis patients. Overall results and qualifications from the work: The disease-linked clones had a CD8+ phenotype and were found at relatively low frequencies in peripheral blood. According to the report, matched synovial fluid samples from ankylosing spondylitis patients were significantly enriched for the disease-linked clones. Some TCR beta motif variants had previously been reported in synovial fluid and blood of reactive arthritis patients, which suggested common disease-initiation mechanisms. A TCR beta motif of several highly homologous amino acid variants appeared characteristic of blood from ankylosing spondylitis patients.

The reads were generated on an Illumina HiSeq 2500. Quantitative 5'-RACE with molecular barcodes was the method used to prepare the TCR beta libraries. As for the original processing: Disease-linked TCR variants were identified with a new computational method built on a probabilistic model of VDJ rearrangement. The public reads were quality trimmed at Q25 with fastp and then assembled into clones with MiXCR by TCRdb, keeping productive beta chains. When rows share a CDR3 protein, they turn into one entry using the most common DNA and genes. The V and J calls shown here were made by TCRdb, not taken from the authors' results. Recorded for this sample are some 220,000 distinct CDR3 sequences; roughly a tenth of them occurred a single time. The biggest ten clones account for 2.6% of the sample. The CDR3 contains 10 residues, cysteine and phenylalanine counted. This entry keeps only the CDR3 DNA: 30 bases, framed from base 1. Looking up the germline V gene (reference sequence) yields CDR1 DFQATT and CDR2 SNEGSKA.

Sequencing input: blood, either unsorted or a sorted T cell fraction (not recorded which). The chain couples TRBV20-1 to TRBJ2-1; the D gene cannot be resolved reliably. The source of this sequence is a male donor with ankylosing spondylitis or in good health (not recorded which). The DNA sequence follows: TGCAGTGCGAGAGCCGATGAGCAGTTCTTC. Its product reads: CSARADEQFF.